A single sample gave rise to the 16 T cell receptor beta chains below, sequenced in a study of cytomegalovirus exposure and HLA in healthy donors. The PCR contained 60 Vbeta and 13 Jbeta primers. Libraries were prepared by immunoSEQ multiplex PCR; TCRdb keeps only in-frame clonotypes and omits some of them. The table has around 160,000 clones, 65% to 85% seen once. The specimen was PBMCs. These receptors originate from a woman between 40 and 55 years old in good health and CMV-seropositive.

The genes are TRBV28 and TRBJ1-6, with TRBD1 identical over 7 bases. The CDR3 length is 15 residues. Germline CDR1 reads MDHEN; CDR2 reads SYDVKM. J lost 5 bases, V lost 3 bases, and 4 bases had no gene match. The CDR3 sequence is CASSLGTANNSPLHF. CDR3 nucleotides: TGTGCCAGCAGTTTGGGGACAGCAAATAATTCACCCCTCCACTTT.

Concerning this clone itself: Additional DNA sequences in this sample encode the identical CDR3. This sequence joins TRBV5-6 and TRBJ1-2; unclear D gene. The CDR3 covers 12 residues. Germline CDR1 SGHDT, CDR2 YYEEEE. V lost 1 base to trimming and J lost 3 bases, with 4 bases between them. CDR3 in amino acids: CASSLTDYGYTF. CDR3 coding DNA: TGTGCCAGCAGCTTGACGGACTATGGCTACACCTTC.

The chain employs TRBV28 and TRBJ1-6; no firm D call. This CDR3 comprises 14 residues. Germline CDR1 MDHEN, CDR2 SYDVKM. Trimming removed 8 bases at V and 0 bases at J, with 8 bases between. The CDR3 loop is CASGESSYNSPLHF. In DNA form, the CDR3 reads TGTGCCAGCGGAGAAAGCTCCTATAATTCACCCCTCCACTTT.

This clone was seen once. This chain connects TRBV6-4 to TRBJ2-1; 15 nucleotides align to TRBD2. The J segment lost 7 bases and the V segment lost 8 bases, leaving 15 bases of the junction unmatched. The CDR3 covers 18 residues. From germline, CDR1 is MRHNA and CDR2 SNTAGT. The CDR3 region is CASGKGLAGGLEPNEQFF. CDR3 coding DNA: TGTGCCAGCGGGAAGGGACTAGCGGGGGGCCTAGAACCAAATGAGCAGTTCTTC.

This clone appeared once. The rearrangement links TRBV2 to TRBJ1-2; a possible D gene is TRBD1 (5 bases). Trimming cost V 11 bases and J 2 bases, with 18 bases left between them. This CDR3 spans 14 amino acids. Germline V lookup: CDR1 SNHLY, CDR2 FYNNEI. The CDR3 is CASGGGGNNYGYTF. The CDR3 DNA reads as TGTGCCTCCGGGGGGGGAGGGAACAACTATGGCTACACCTTC. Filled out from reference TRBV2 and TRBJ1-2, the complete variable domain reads EPEVTQTPSHQVTQMGQEVILRCVPISNHLYFYWYRQILGQKVEFLVSFYNNEISEKSEIFDDQFSVERPDGSNFTLKIRSTKLEDSAMYFCASGGGGNNYGYTFGSGTRLTVV.

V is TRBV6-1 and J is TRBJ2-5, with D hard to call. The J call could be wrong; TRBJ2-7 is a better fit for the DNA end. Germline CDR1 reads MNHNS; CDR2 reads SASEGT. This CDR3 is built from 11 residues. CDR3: CASSNRYEQYF. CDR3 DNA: TGTGCCAGCAGTAATCGGTACGAGCAGTACTTC.

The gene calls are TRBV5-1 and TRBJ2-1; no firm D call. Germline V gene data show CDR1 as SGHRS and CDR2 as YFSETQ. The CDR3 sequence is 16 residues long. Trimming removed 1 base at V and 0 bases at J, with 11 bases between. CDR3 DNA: TGCGCCAGCAGCTTGTCTGGTTTCAGCTCCTACAATGAGCAGTTCTTC. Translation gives CASSLSGFSSYNEQFF.

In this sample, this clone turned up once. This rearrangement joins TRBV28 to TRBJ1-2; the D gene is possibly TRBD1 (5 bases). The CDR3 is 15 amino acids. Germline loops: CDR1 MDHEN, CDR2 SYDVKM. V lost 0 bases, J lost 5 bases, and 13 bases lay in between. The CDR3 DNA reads TGTGCCAGCAGTTTATGGCAGGGTGCTGGGTATGGCTACACCTTC. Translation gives CASSLWQGAGYGYTF.

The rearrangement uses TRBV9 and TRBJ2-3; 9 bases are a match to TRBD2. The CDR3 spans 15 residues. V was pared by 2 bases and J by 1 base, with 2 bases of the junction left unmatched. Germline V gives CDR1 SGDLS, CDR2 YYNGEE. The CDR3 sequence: CASSVSGGGTDTQYF. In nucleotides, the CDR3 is TGTGCCAGCAGCGTTAGCGGGGGTGGCACAGATACGCAGTATTTT.

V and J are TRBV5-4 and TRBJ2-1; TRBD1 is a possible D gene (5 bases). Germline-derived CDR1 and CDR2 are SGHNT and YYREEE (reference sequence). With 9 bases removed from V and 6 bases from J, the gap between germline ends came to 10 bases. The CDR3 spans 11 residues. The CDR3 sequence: CATGMSNEQFF. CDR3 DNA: TGTGCCACAGGGATGAGCAATGAGCAGTTCTTC.

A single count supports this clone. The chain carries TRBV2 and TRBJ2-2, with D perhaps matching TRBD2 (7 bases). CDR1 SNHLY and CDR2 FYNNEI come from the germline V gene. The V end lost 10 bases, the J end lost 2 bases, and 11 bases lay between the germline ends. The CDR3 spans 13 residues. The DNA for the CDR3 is TGTGCCATTTCGGGGGGCAACACCGGGGAGCTGTTTTTT. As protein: CAISGGNTGELFF. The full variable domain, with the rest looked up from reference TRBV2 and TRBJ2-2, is EPEVTQTPSHQVTQMGQEVILRCVPISNHLYFYWYRQILGQKVEFLVSFYNNEISEKSEIFDDQFSVERPDGSNFTLKIRSTKLEDSAMYFCAISGGNTGELFFGEGSRLTVL.

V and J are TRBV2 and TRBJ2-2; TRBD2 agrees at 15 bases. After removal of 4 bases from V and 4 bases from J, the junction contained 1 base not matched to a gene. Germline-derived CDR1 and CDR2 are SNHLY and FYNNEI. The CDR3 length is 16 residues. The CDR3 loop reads CASSGTSGGATGELFF. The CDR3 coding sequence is TGTGCCAGCAGTGGGACTAGCGGGGGGGCCACCGGGGAGCTGTTTTTT.

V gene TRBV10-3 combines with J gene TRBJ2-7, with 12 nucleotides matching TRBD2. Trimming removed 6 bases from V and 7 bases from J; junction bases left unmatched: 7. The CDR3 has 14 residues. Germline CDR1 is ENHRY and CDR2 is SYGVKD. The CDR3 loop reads CAISAPGLAGEQYF. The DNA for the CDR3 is TGTGCCATCAGCGCCCCGGGACTAGCGGGTGAGCAGTACTTC.

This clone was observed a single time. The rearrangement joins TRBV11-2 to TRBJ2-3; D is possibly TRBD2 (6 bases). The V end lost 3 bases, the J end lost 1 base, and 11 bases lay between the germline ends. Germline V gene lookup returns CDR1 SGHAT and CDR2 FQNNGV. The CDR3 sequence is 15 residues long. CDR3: CASSLGLPGTDTQYF. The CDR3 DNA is TGTGCCAGCAGCTTGGGACTCCCCGGCACAGATACGCAGTATTTT.

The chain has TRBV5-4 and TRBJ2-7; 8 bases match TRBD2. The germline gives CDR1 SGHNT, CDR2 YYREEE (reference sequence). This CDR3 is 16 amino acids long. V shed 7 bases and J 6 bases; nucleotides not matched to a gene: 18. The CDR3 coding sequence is TGTGCCAGCGAGAACTCTGACGGGGGGGCCGTCCGCGAGCAGTACTTC. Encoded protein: CASENSDGGAVREQYF. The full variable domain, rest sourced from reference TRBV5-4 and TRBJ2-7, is ETGVTQSPTHLIKTRGQQVTLRCSSQSGHNTVSWYQQALGQGPQFIFQYYREEENGRGNFPPRFSGLQFPNYSSELNVNALELDDSALYLCASENSDGGAVREQYFGPGTRLTVT.

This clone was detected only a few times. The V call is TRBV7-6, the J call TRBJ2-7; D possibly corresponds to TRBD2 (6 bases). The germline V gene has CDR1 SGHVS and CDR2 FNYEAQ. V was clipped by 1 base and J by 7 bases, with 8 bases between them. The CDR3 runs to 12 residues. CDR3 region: CASSLEGREQYF. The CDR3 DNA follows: TGTGCCAGCAGCTTAGAAGGGAGGGAGCAGTACTTC.